This T cell receptor (beta chain) derives from a study of blood T cell repertoires in COVID-19. CDR1 and CDR2 (germline): MDHEN, SYDVKM. V lost 0 bases and J 6 bases, leaving 12 bases between the germline ends. The CDR3 is 14 amino acids. The method was immunoSEQ multiplex PCR; TCRdb's version includes in-frame clones alone and lacks a portion of them. Of approximately 180,000 clones in the sample, more than 80% are singletons; the top ten hold roughly 12%. The chain combines TRBV28 with TRBJ2-7; D may be TRBD2 (6 bases). This sequence originates from a woman older than 75 with COVID-19, enrolled during active disease. The sample taken for sequencing was peripheral blood. The CDR3 here is CASSLWGRRGEQYF. Written as DNA, the CDR3 is TGTGCCAGCAGTTTATGGGGACGGAGGGGCGAGCAGTACTTC.